This passage covers 5 T cell receptor beta chains from one sample sequenced in a study of T cell responses to AZD1222 COVID-19 vaccine. Profiling relied on immunoSEQ multiplex PCR, and the TCRdb table lists in-frame clones only, not all of them. This sample has roughly 97,000 clones, with over 70% found just once. The starting material was peripheral blood, obtained on day 0 of AZD1222 vaccination. The receptors were gathered from an adult in good health.

This chain links TRBV7-6 with TRBJ1-6; a weak D match, TRBD1 (6 bases). This CDR3 is built from 16 residues. Per germline, CDR1 SGHVS and CDR2 FNYEAQ. V was trimmed by 2 bases and J by 7 bases, leaving 15 bases between them. This chain's CDR3 is CASSLQPRRGNSPLHF. CDR3 nucleotides: TGTGCCAGCAGCTTACAGCCCCGAAGGGGGAATTCACCCCTCCACTTT.

The chain is built from TRBV10-3 and TRBJ2-1, with D hard to call. V was clipped by 6 bases and J by 4 bases, with 10 bases between them. This CDR3 is built from 13 residues. Germline CDR1 is ENHRY and CDR2 is SYGVKD. CDR3 in DNA: TGTGCCATCAGCGACCGGCTATACAATGAGCAGTTCTTC. Its protein product is CAISDRLYNEQFF.

The V call is TRBV28, the J call TRBJ2-5, with D unresolved. The CDR3 is made up of 15 amino acids. CDR1 and CDR2 from the germline V gene are MDHEN and SYDVKM. V was cut by 1 base and J by 1 base, with 10 bases left in between. The CDR3 reads CASSLLHEVQETQYF. Here the CDR3 DNA reads TGTGCCAGCAGTTTATTACATGAGGTCCAAGAGACCCAGTACTTC.

The rearrangement uses TRBV6-5 and TRBJ1-2; the D gene is possibly TRBD1 (6 bases). Looked up from germline, CDR1 is MNHEY and CDR2 is SVGAGI. The CDR3 contains 14 residues. With 6 bases removed from V and 2 bases from J, the gap between germline ends came to 13 bases. CDR3 sequence (DNA): TGTGCCAGCAGGACAGGTTATCGGAACTATGGCTACACCTTC. This translates into CASRTGYRNYGYTF.

This chain joins TRBV23-1 and TRBJ2-1; the match to TRBD1 covers 7 bases. TRBV23-1 counts as an open reading frame of uncertain function. This CDR3 has 14 residues. With 5 bases clipped from V and 4 bases from J, the junction kept 5 bases outside the gene matches. Here the CDR3 DNA reads TGCGCCAGCAGTAAAACAGGGGAGTACAATGAGCAGTTCTTC. It specifies CASSKTGEYNEQFF.